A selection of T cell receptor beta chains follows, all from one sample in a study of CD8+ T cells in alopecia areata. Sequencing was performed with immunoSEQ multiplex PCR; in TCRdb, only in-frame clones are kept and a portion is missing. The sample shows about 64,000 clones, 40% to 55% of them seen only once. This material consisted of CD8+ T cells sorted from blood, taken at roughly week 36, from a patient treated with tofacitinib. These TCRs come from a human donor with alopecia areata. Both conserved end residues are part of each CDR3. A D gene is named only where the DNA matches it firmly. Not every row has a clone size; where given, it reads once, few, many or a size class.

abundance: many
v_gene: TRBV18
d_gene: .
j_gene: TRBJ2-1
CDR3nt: TGTGCCAGCTCCCCCGGCGACAATGAGCAGTTCTTC
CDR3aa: CASSPGDNEQFF

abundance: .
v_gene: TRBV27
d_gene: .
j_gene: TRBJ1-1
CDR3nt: TGTGCCAGCAGTTTATTCGCGGGAGGGACTGAAGCTTTCTTT
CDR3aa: CASSLFAGGTEAFF

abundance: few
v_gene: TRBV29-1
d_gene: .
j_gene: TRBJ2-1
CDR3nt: TGCAGCGCCCCGGGGGGCGATGAGCAGTTCTTC
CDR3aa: CSAPGGDEQFF

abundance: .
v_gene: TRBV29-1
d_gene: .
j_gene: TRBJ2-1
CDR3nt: TGCAGCGACTGGAGTTCGTACAATGAGCAGTTCTTC
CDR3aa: CSDWSSYNEQFF

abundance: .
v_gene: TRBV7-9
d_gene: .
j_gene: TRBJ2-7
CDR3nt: TGTGCCAGCAGCCCGACCGGACTAAGGGCTTCCGAGCAGTACTTC
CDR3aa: CASSPTGLRASEQYF

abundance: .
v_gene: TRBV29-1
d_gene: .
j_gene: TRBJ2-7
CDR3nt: TGCAGCGCCAGACACAGCTACGAGCAGTACTTC
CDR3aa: CSARHSYEQYF

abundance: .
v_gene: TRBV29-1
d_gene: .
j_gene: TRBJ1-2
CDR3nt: TGCAGCGTCCCCCCCCGGGACGAAATTTATTATGGCTACACCTTC
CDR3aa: CSVPPRDEIYYGYTF

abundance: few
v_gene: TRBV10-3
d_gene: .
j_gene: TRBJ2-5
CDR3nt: TGTGCCATCAGTGAGTCCAAGGAGACCCAGTACTTC
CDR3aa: CAISESKETQYF

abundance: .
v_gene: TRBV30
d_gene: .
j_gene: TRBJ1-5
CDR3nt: TGTGCCTGGACCGACAAACAGGGTAGCAATCAGCCCCAGCATTTT
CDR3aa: CAWTDKQGSNQPQHF

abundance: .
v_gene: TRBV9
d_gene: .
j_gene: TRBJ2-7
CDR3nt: TGTGCCAGCAGCGTAGCAGGGGCGCCGCGGGAGCAGTACTTC
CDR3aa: CASSVAGAPREQYF

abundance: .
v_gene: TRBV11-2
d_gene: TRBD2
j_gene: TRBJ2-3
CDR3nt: TGTGCCAGCAGCTGGGGGTCTAGCGGTGGTCGCACAGATACGCAGTATTTT
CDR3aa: CASSWGSSGGRTDTQYF

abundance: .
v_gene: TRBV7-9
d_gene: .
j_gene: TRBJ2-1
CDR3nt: TGTGCCAGCAGCTTGGGGTTCAATGAGCAGTTCTTC
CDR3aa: CASSLGFNEQFF

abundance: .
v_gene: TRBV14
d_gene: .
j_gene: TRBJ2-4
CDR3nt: TGTGCCAGCAGCCAGATGACAGGCCCAACCGGACTAATAGCCAAAAACATTCAGTACTTC
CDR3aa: CASSQMTGPTGLIAKNIQYF

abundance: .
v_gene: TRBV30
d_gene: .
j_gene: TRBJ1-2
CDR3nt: TGTGCCTGGGCTGGAGGTTATGGCTACACCTTC
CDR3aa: CAWAGGYGYTF

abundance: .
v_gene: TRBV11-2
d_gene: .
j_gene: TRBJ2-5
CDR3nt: TGTGCCAGCAGCTTAAGGGAGACCCAGTACTTC
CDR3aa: CASSLRETQYF

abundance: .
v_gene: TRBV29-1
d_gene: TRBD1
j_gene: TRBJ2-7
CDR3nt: TGCAGCGCCCGGGACAGCTCCTACGAGCAGTACTTC
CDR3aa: CSARDSSYEQYF

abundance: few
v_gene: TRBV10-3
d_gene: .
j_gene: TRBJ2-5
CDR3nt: TGTGCCATCAGCATGGGACCGTACCAAGAGACCCAGTACTTC
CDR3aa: CAISMGPYQETQYF

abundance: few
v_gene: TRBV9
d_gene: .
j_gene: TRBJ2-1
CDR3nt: TGTGCCAGCACAGGGCAGGGAAACTACAATGAGCAGTTCTTC
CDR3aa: CASTGQGNYNEQFF

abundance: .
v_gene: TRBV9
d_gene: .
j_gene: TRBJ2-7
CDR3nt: TGTGCCAGCAGCGCGTCCCGGGAGCGTTCGGAGCAGTACTTC
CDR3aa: CASSASRERSEQYF

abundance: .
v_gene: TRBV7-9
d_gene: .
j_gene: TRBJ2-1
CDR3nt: TGTGCCAGCAGTCCCCCAGGGTACAATGAGCAGTTCTTC
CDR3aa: CASSPPGYNEQFF

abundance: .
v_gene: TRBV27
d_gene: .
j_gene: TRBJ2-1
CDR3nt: TGTGCCAGCAGTTTGCTAGGCGATGAGCAGTTCTTC
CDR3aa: CASSLLGDEQFF

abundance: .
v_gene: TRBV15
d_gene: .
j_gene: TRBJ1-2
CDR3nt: TGTGCCACCAGCAGAGCGGCAGGTGACTCCGCCTTC
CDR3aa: CATSRAAGDSAF

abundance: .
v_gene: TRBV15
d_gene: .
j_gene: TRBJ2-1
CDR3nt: TGTGCCACCAGCGTCACCCGGGGGCGACACAATGAGCAGTTCTTC
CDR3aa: CATSVTRGRHNEQFF

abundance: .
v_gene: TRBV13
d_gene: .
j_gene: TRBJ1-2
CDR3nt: TGTGCCAGCAGCCCCCTGAGGGTTAGCGATGGCTACACCTTC
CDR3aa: CASSPLRVSDGYTF

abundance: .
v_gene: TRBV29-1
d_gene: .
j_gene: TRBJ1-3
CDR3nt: TGCAGCGCCCTCGGCTCAGGGCAGCCTGGAAACACCATATACTTT
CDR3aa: CSALGSGQPGNTIYF